The next 12 T cell receptor beta chains were all read from a single sample in a study of T cell responses to AZD1222 COVID-19 vaccine. Only in-frame clones appear in the TCRdb table, and some are missing; sequencing was by immunoSEQ multiplex PCR. This sample has 75,000 to 90,000 clones, with 86% found just once. The source material was peripheral blood, sampled on day 0 of AZD1222 vaccination. The receptors come from an adult in good health.

This chain links TRBV28 with TRBJ2-7; tentatively, D is TRBD2 (6 bases). The V end lost 6 bases, the J end lost 4 bases, and 19 bases lay between the germline ends. Germline CDR1 reads MDHEN; CDR2 reads SYDVKM. This CDR3 contains 15 residues. The CDR3 loop is CASSRSIGGGYEQYF. Written as DNA, the CDR3 is TGTGCCAGCAGCCGCTCAATCGGTGGAGGGTACGAGCAGTACTTC.

The V and J genes are TRBV19 and TRBJ1-4; D not certain. Trimming took 7 bases from V and 8 from J, leaving 20 bases between them. CDR1 and CDR2 from the germline V gene are LNHDA and SQIVND (reference sequence). The CDR3 is made up of 15 amino acids. The CDR3 is CASTARSNLREKLFF. The CDR3 coding sequence is TGTGCCAGTACCGCTCGCTCTAACCTGAGGGAAAAACTGTTTTTT.

Comment on this clone: Other DNA variants within this sample encode the same CDR3. V usage is TRBV6-5 and J usage is TRBJ2-7; 10 bases agree with TRBD1. Per germline, CDR1 MNHEY and CDR2 SVGAGI. The CDR3 loop spans 14 amino acids. J gave up 4 bases and V 2 bases, and 2 bases lay outside the gene matches. Here the CDR3 DNA reads TGTGCCAGCAGTTACGGGACAGGGGATTACGAGCAGTACTTC. It codes for CASSYGTGDYEQYF.

V and J are TRBV19 and TRBJ2-5; D is uncertain. V was clipped by 4 bases and J by 5 bases, with 11 bases between them. CDR1 is LNHDA, CDR2 SQIVND, per germline (reference sequence). CDR3 length: 13 residues. CDR3 nucleotide sequence: TGTGCCAGTAGTAACGCTAGATCCGAGACCCAGTACTTC. Translated, it gives CASSNARSETQYF. The variable domain in full, completed from reference TRBV19 and TRBJ2-5, reads DGGITQSPKYLFRKEGQNVTLSCEQNLNHDAMYWYRQDPGQGLRLIYYSQIVNDFQKGDIAEGYSVSREKKESFPLTVTSAQKNPTAFYLCASSNARSETQYFGPGTRLLVL.

The rearrangement links TRBV7-8 to TRBJ1-3, with D possibly TRBD1 on 5 matching bases. The germline gives CDR1 SGHVS, CDR2 FQNEAQ. V dropped 5 bases and J dropped 4 bases, with 12 bases sitting between them. This CDR3 is 14 amino acids long. The CDR3, as DNA: TGTGCCAGCAGCGGCTCGACAGTCGGAAACACCATATATTTT. It is translated as CASSGSTVGNTIYF.

The chain combines TRBV5-1 with TRBJ2-2; tentatively, D is TRBD2 (6 bases). The germline V and J ends were trimmed by 1 base and 5 bases, with 15 bases remaining between them. In germline, CDR1 is SGHRS, CDR2 YFSETQ. CDR3 size: 16 residues. CDR3 DNA: TGCGCCAGCAGCTTGCGGTCCGGGAGAGGGACCGGGGAGCTGTTTTTT. It encodes CASSLRSGRGTGELFF.

This clone showed up just a few times. The chain is built from TRBV29-1 and TRBJ2-1, with D hard to call. The V end lost 2 bases, the J end lost 13 bases, and 9 bases lay between the germline ends. The germline V gene encodes CDR1 SQVTM and CDR2 ANQGSEA. The CDR3 length is 10 residues. The CDR3 is CSVEKQTQFF. In DNA form, the CDR3 reads TGCAGCGTTGAAAAACAGACACAGTTCTTC.

The CDR3 loop reads CASSHRQGAYEQYF. The CDR3 region has the DNA TGCGCCAGCAGCCATCGACAGGGAGCCTACGAGCAGTACTTC. The V gene is TRBV4-1, the J gene TRBJ2-7; 7 nucleotides align to TRBD1. The junction had 4 bases not matched to a gene; V was cut back by 3 bases and J by 2 bases. This CDR3 has 14 amino acids. CDR1 and CDR2 (germline): MGHRA, YSYEKL.

This clone was counted a single time. V gene TRBV5-4 combines with J gene TRBJ2-3; 8 bases line up with TRBD2. Germline trimming cut 3 bases from V and 5 bases from J; bases unmatched to any gene: 8. There are 15 residues in the CDR3. Per germline, CDR1 SGHNT and CDR2 YYREEE (reference sequence). The CDR3 DNA is TGTGCCAGCAGCTCTCCTTCGGGGGGGGGAGATACGCAGTATTTT. Encoded protein: CASSSPSGGGDTQYF.

V usage is TRBV28 and J usage is TRBJ1-2; 7 bases fit TRBD1. Germline values: CDR1 MDHEN, CDR2 SYDVKM. The J segment lost 8 bases and the V segment lost 4 bases, leaving 10 bases of the junction unmatched. The CDR3 is 14 amino acids. Here the CDR3 DNA reads TGTGCCAGCAGTTCCCAGACAGGGACTATCGGCTACACCTTC. Translation gives CASSSQTGTIGYTF.

The chain carries TRBV7-8 and TRBJ2-7; the D call may be TRBD1 or TRBD2 (5 bases each). Per germline, CDR1 SGHVS and CDR2 FQNEAQ. Trimming left V 1 base short and J 3 bases short, with 7 bases between. The CDR3 totals 13 residues. CDR3 DNA: TGTGCCAGCAGCTTAGGGGACGGCTACGAGCAGTACTTC. Its protein product is CASSLGDGYEQYF.

This chain connects TRBV9 to TRBJ2-7; TRBD2 aligns across 7 bases. The CDR3 loop spans 14 amino acids. V was clipped by 3 bases and J by 3 bases; unmatched bases: 6. CDR1 and CDR2 from the germline V gene are SGDLS and YYNGEE. CDR3 loop: CASSEGEGYYEQYF. The DNA for the CDR3 is TGTGCCAGCAGCGAAGGGGAGGGCTACTACGAGCAGTACTTC.